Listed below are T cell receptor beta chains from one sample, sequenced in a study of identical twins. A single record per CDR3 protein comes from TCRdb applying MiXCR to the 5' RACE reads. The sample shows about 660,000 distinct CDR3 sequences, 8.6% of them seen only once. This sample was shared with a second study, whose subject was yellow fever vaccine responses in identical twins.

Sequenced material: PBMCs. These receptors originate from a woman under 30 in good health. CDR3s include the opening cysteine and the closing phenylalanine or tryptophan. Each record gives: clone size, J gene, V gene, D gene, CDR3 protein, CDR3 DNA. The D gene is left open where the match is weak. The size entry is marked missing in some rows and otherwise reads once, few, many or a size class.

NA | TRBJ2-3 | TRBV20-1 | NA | CSASGTWEYF | TGCAGTGCTAGCGGCACCTGGGAGTATTTT
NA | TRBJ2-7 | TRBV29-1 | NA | CSVEDRNSGYEQYF | TGCAGCGTTGAAGATCGAAACAGTGGCTACGAGCAGTACTTC
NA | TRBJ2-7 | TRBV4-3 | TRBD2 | CASSQDWREGAYEQYF | TGCGCCAGCAGCCAAGATTGGCGGGAGGGAGCCTACGAGCAGTACTTC
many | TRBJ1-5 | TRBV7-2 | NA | CASSPGQNSNQPQHF | TGTGCCAGCAGCCCGGGACAAAATAGCAATCAGCCCCAGCATTTT
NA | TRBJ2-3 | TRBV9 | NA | CASSVAPGVGTDTQYF | TGTGCCAGCAGCGTAGCCCCGGGAGTGGGTACAGATACGCAGTATTTT
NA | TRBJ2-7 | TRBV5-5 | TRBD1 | CASSWGTVLPYEQYF | TGTGCCAGCAGCTGGGGGACAGTCTTACCCTACGAGCAGTACTTC
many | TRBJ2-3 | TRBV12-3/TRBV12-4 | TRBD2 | CASSRAGATDTQYF | TGTGCCAGCAGCCGAGCGGGAGCCACAGATACGCAGTATTTT
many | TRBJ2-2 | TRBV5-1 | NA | CASPGLGGELFF | TGCGCCAGCCCGGGCCTAGGAGGGGAGCTGTTTTTT
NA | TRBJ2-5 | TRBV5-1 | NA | CASSPRPSEQETQYF | TGCGCCAGCAGCCCCCGTCCCAGCGAGCAAGAGACCCAGTACTTC
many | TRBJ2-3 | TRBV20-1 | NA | CRPFGMGDTQYF | TGCAGACCCTTTGGTATGGGAGATACGCAGTATTTT
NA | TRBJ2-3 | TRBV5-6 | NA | CAIGPRIGDTQYF | TGTGCCATCGGCCCACGGATCGGAGATACGCAGTATTTT
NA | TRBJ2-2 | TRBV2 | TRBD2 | CASSSASGNPGELFF | TGTGCCAGCAGCAGTGCAAGCGGGAATCCCGGGGAGCTGTTTTTT
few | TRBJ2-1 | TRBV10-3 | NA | CAISGGAGRRLEQFF | TGTGCCATCAGTGGTGGTGCGGGACGCCGACTTGAGCAGTTCTTC
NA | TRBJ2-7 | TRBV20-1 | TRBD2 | CSARKTSGYPYEQYF | TGCAGTGCTAGAAAAACTAGCGGGTACCCCTACGAGCAGTACTTC
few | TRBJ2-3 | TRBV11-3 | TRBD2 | CASSFAGRLTTDTQYF | TGTGCCAGCAGCTTTGCCGGGAGGCTAACCACAGATACGCAGTATTTT
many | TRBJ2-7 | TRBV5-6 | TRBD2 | CASSFSSGVRSLEQYF | TGTGCCAGCAGCTTCTCAAGCGGGGTACGTTCCCTCGAGCAGTACTTC
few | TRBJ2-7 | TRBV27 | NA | CASRFTGTAREQYF | TGTGCCAGCAGATTTACCGGGACGGCGCGGGAGCAGTACTTC
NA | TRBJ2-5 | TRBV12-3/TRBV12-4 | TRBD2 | CASSFGLAAKETQYF | TGTGCCAGCAGTTTCGGACTAGCGGCAAAAGAGACCCAGTACTTC
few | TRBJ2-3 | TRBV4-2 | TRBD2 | CASSQGLAGVRGSTDTQYF | TGTGCCAGCAGCCAAGGTCTAGCGGGAGTGAGAGGGAGCACAGATACGCAGTATTTT
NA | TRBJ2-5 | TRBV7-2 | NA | CASRGGASMEETQYF | TGTGCCAGCCGAGGCGGGGCCTCAATGGAAGAGACCCAGTACTTC
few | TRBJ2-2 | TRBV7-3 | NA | CASSLTGGGANTGELFF | TGTGCCAGCAGCTTAACGGGCGGGGGCGCTAACACCGGGGAGCTGTTTTTT
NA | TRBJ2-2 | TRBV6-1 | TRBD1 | CASSRTGPNTGELFF | TGTGCCAGCAGTCGGACAGGCCCGAACACCGGGGAGCTGTTTTTT
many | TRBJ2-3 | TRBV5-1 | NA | CASSTTGSSDTQYF | TGCGCCAGCAGCACGACAGGTTCCTCAGATACGCAGTATTTT
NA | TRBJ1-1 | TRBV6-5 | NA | CASSNQGLMNTEAFF | TGTGCCAGCAGTAACCAGGGACTGATGAACACTGAAGCTTTCTTT
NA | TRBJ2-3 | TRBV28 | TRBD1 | CASSSNRGRLYF | TGTGCCAGCAGTTCCAACAGGGGGCGCCTGTATTTT
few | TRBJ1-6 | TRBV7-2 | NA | CASSLNHRVEDSPLHF | TGTGCCAGCAGCTTAAATCACAGGGTGGAAGATTCACCCCTCCACTTT
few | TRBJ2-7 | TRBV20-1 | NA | CSAQRGGGEQYF | TGCAGTGCTCAACGTGGAGGGGGAGAGCAGTACTTC
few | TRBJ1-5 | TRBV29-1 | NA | CSVLPRVGQPQHF | TGCAGCGTTTTGCCAAGGGTAGGTCAGCCCCAGCATTTT
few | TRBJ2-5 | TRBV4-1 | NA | CASSPLSTIQETQYF | TGCGCCAGCAGCCCCCTTTCGACTATCCAAGAGACCCAGTACTTC
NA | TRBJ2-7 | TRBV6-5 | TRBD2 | CASSYSSLGLAGLSYEQYF | TGTGCCAGCAGTTACTCGAGTCTGGGACTAGCGGGACTCTCCTACGAGCAGTACTTC
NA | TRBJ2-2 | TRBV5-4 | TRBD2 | CASSLFGFQAGGPGELFF | TGTGCCAGCAGCTTGTTTGGGTTTCAAGCGGGGGGGCCCGGGGAGCTGTTTTTT
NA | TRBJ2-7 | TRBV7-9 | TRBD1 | CASSLEGQYYEQYF | TGTGCCAGCAGCTTAGAGGGACAGTACTACGAGCAGTACTTC
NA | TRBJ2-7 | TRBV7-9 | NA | CASSLPGPTLYEQYF | TGTGCCAGCAGCCTACCCGGACCGACTCTGTACGAGCAGTACTTC
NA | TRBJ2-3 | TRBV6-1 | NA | CASSDTLSTDTQYF | TGTGCCAGCAGTGATACCTTGAGCACAGATACGCAGTATTTT
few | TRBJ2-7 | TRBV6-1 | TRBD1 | CASSEAWDSFYEQYF | TGTGCCAGCAGTGAAGCTTGGGACAGCTTTTACGAGCAGTACTTC
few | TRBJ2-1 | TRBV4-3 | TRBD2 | CASSQTTGGSSYNEQFF | TGCGCCAGCAGCCAAACCACGGGGGGGAGCTCCTACAATGAGCAGTTCTTC
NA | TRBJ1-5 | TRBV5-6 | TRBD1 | CASSLARGQQNQPQHF | TGTGCCAGCAGCTTGGCCCGGGGACAGCAAAATCAGCCCCAGCATTTT
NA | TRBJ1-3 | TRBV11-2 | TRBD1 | CASSLDRGRGNTIYF | TGTGCCAGCAGCCTCGACAGGGGGCGAGGAAACACCATATATTTT
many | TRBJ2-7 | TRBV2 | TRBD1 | CASRQGAYEQYF | TGTGCCAGCAGACAGGGGGCCTACGAGCAGTACTTC
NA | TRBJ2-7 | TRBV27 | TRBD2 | CASSAGAGYEQYF | TGTGCCAGCTCGGCGGGAGCGGGCTACGAGCAGTACTTC
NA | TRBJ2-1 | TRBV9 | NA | CASGDGYNEQFF | TGTGCCAGCGGGGACGGATACAATGAGCAGTTCTTC
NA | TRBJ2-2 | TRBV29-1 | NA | CSVESRVGNTGELFF | TGCAGCGTTGAGAGCAGGGTTGGGAACACCGGGGAGCTGTTTTTT
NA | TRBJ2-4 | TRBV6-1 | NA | CASSRDTKNIQYF | TGTGCCAGCAGTCGGGACACCAAAAACATTCAGTACTTC
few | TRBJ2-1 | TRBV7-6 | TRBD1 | CASSLAAGQGYEQFF | TGTGCCAGCAGCTTAGCGGCCGGACAGGGCTATGAGCAGTTCTTC
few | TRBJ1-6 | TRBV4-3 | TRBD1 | CASSQEGDRGLYSPLHF | TGCGCCAGCAGCCAAGAAGGGGACAGGGGGCTATATTCACCCCTCCACTTT
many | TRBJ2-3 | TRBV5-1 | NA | CASKPDEVGDTQYF | TGCGCCAGCAAACCCGACGAAGTCGGAGATACGCAGTATTTT
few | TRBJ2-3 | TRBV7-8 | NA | CASSIMGGDPGQYF | TGTGCCAGCAGCATCATGGGTGGGGACCCCGGGCAGTATTTT
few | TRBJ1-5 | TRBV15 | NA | CATSRDRARNQPQHF | TGTGCCACCAGCAGAGATCGGGCCCGTAATCAGCCCCAGCATTTT
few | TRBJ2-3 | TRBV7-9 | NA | CASSSPLTPSTDTQYF | TGTGCCAGCAGCTCCCCCTTGACACCTAGCACAGATACGCAGTATTTT
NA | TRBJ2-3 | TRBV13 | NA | CASSTRERRSTDTQYF | TGTGCCAGCAGCACCCGGGAGAGGAGGAGCACAGATACGCAGTATTTT
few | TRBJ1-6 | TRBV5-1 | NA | CASSLSLRGSPLHF | TGCGCCAGCAGCTTATCTCTCCGGGGGTCACCCCTCCACTTT
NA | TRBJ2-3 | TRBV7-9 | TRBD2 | CASSPNPSGSQDTQYF | TGTGCCAGCAGCCCAAATCCTAGCGGGAGTCAGGATACGCAGTATTTT